This T cell receptor beta chain derives from a study of shared clonotypes between healthy human individuals. V lost 6 bases, J lost 0 bases, and 11 bases stayed unmatched. The length of the CDR3 is 18 residues. Germline CDR1 MDHEN, CDR2 SYDVKM. Here immunoSEQ multiplex PCR was the method, and the copy in TCRdb shows in-frame clones only, minus some. The table shows roughly 1,000,000 clones, with about four fifths occurring only once. This clonotype was obtained from a man younger than 30 in good health. Some clones in this sample may be carry-over from other donors' samples. The chain carries TRBV28 and TRBJ1-2; 12 nucleotides match TRBD1. The sample comprised memory CD4+ T cells from PBMCs. Subset denoted: CD45RA-negative fraction. The CDR3 bases are TGTGCCAGCAGGCCCCCGGGACAGGGGGCCCTAGCTAACTATGGCTACACCTTC. This gives the protein CASRPPGQGALANYGYTF.